The entry below gives a single TCR beta chain sequence along with its context. The data originate from a study of graft-versus-host responses after intestinal transplantation. At the level of the study: Anti-thymocyte globulin induction preceded about 3 years of tacrolimus and steroid maintenance in all recipients.

Trimming left V 4 bases short and J 4 bases short, with 12 bases between. CDR3 size: 14 residues. CDR1 and CDR2 (germline): SGDLS, YYNGEE. Assay: immunoSEQ multiplex PCR; the TCRdb copy retains only in-frame clones and omits some. The data show some 25,000 clones, around 94% seen once. This receptor was obtained from a human patient who received an intestinal transplant, so some T cells may come from the graft donor. The starting material was PBMCs, obtained around 29 days after intestinal transplant. This sequence joins TRBV9 and TRBJ1-3; possible D gene TRBD1, 5 bases. The CDR3 loop reads CASSPLNRGNTIYF. Written as DNA, the CDR3 is TGTGCCAGCAGCCCTCTTAACAGGGGAAACACCATATATTTT.